This T cell receptor beta chain emerged from a study of preoperative IRX-2 immunotherapy in early breast cancer. Germline CDR1 is SNHLY and CDR2 is FYNNEI. V lost 6 bases and J 0 bases, leaving 12 bases between the germline ends. This CDR3 has 15 residues. The method was immunoSEQ multiplex PCR; TCRdb's version includes in-frame clones alone and lacks a portion of them. Of 35,000 to 50,000 clones listed, about 95% are singletons. This clone was recorded only once. Treatment given: preoperative locoregional IRX-2 cytokine immunotherapy. V gene TRBV2 combines with J gene TRBJ1-3; D possibly corresponds to TRBD1 (6 bases). This specimen consisted of tumor tissue, obtained after IRX-2 immunotherapy. This receptor was taken from a human donor with breast cancer. In nucleotides, the CDR3 is TGTGCCAGCAGCCCTAGGGGGAACTCTGGAAACACCATATATTTT. Translated: CASSPRGNSGNTIYF.